The entry below describes one T cell receptor beta chain. These data come from a study of blood T cell repertoires in COVID-19. Turning to the study itself: COVID-19 samples collected from the United States, Italy and Spain covered acute and convalescent phases. T cells, B-cell-depleted T cells, or PBMCs supplied cDNA or gDNA.

The table came from immunoSEQ multiplex PCR; TCRdb's copy has only in-frame clones and leaves some out. The sample records under 350,000 clones, around nine tenths being singletons. Two negative PCRs, clearance, or symptom resolution characterized the recovered Cohort 3 donors. The germline V gene encodes CDR1 SGHRS and CDR2 YFSETQ. The V and J ends lost 3 bases and 1 base respectively, with 10 bases between them. The length of the CDR3 is 14 residues. The chain couples TRBV5-1 to TRBJ1-1; D perhaps matches TRBD1 (5 bases). Sequenced: PBMCs or T cells enriched from blood (not recorded which). This TCR was sampled from a young woman who had recovered from COVID-19. The CDR3 region is CASSSLQANTEAFF. The CDR3 DNA reads TGCGCCAGCAGCTCGCTACAGGCGAACACTGAAGCTTTCTTT. The variable domain in full, with the rest retrieved from reference TRBV5-1 and TRBJ1-1, is KAGVTQTPRYLIKTRGQQVTLSCSPISGHRSVSWYQQTPGQGLQFLFEYFSETQRNKGNFPGRFSGRQFSNSRSEMNVSTLELGDSALYLCASSSLQANTEAFFGQGTRLTVV.